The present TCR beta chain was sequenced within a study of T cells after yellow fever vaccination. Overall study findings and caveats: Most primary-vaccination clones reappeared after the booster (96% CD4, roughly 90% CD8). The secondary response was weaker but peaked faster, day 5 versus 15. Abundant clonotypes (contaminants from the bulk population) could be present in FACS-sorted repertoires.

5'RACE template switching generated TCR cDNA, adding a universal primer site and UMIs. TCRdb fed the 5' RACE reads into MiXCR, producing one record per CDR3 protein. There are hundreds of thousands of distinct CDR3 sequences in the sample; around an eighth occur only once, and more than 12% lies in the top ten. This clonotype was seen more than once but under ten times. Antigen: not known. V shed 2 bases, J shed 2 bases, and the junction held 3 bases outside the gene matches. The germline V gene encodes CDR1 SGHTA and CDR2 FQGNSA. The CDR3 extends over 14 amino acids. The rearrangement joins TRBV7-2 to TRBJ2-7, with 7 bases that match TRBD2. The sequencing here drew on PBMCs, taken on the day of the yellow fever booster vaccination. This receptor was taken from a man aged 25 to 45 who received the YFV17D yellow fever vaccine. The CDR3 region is CASSLRGRAYEQYF. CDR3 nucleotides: TGTGCCAGCAGCTTAAGAGGGAGGGCCTACGAGCAGTACTTC. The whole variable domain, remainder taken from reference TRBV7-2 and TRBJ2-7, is GAGVSQSPSNKVTEKGKDVELRCDPISGHTALYWYRQSLGQGLEFLIYFQGNSAPDKSGLPSDRFSAERTGGSVSTLTIQRTQQEDSAVYLCASSLRGRAYEQYFGPGTRLTVT.